This record concerns one TCR beta chain sequence. Germline CDR1 reads MDHEN; CDR2 reads SYDVKM. CDR3 size: 13 residues. Losses at the gene ends were 4 bases for V and 4 bases for J; bases not matched to a gene: 3. Clones were sequenced by immunoSEQ multiplex PCR, and TCRdb holds only the in-frame ones, with some missing. Here the sample spans roughly 49,000 clones, 70% to 90% being singletons. This sample stems from a study of PD-L1 blockade in urothelial cancer. Time point here: pretreatment peripheral blood. The material was PBMCs, obtained around atezolizumab (anti-PD-L1) treatment. The sequence derives from a man aged 55 to 69 with urothelial cancer. This chain links TRBV28 with TRBJ1-2; 7 bases fit TRBD1. Here the CDR3 reads CASSSGQTYGYTF. The CDR3 bases are TGTGCCAGCAGTTCGGGACAGACCTATGGCTACACCTTC.